A selection of T cell receptor beta chains follows, all from one sample in a study of identical twins. TCRdb fed the 5' RACE reads into MiXCR, producing one record per CDR3 protein. The sample shows 600,000 to 850,000 distinct CDR3 sequences, 15% to 20% of them seen only once. These sequences were also reported in another study, on T cells expressing NK-cell markers.

The specimen was PBMCs. The source of these receptors is a woman aged 18-29 years in good health. The CDR3 runs from the conserved cysteine through the conserved F or W. The order of the fields is clone size, J gene, D gene, CDR3 length, V gene, CDR3 DNA, CDR3 protein. D genes are given only for firm matches. Clone size appears in some rows only: once, few, many, or a class for an expanded clone.

size: -; J: TRBJ2-5; D: -; length: 12; V: TRBV5-1; DNA: TGCGCCAGCAGCTTCATGGGGGAGACCCAGTACTTC; CDR3: CASSFMGETQYF
size: few; J: TRBJ1-2; D: -; length: 12; V: TRBV5-8; DNA: TGTGCCAGCAGCGCAGGGTCCTATGGCTACACCTTC; CDR3: CASSAGSYGYTF
size: many; J: TRBJ2-7; D: -; length: 12; V: TRBV20-1; DNA: TGCAGTGCTAGTCGGGGGATCTACGAGCAGTACTTC; CDR3: CSASRGIYEQYF
size: -; J: TRBJ1-1; D: -; length: 11; V: TRBV12-3/TRBV12-4; DNA: TGTGCCAGCACTGTACTTGAAGAAGCTTTCTTT; CDR3: CASTVLEEAFF
size: few; J: TRBJ2-7; D: TRBD2; length: 14; V: TRBV19; DNA: TGTGCCAGTAGTAGAGGTAGCGGGAGTTACGAGCAGTACTTC; CDR3: CASSRGSGSYEQYF
size: many; J: TRBJ2-3; D: TRBD2; length: 14; V: TRBV24-1; DNA: TGTGCCACCAGTGCCCCCGGGGGGGCAGATACGCAGTATTTT; CDR3: CATSAPGGADTQYF
size: few; J: TRBJ2-1; D: TRBD2; length: 20; V: TRBV4-3; DNA: TGCGCCAGCATCCAAGATCTGAGGCTAGCGGGAGGGCCACGGGAAAATGAGCAGTTCTTC; CDR3: CASIQDLRLAGGPRENEQFF
size: many; J: TRBJ2-1; D: -; length: 15; V: TRBV28; DNA: TGTGCCAGCACCATTCGACTTAGCTCCTACAATGAGCAGTTCTTC; CDR3: CASTIRLSSYNEQFF
size: -; J: TRBJ2-2; D: TRBD1; length: 16; V: TRBV9; DNA: TGTGCCAGCAGCGGAACCGGGACAGTCTTCACCGGGGAGCTGTTTTTT; CDR3: CASSGTGTVFTGELFF
size: -; J: TRBJ1-5; D: -; length: 14; V: TRBV20-1; DNA: TGCAGTGCTAGCGTTTGGAGGGTGGATCAGCCCCAGCATTTT; CDR3: CSASVWRVDQPQHF
size: -; J: TRBJ2-3; D: TRBD2; length: 17; V: TRBV7-3; DNA: TGTGCCAGCAGCCTCGGACTAGCGGGCGTGGCGTGGGATACGCAGTATTTT; CDR3: CASSLGLAGVAWDTQYF
size: many; J: TRBJ2-1; D: -; length: 13; V: TRBV24-1; DNA: TGTGCCACCAGTGATGCAACCTACAATGAGCAGTTCTTC; CDR3: CATSDATYNEQFF
size: -; J: TRBJ2-5; D: -; length: 15; V: TRBV5-4; DNA: TGTGCCAGCAGCACCCGGCTAGGAGGGGAAGAGACCCAGTACTTC; CDR3: CASSTRLGGEETQYF
size: few; J: TRBJ2-1; D: -; length: 12; V: TRBV20-1; DNA: TGCAGTGCTAGAGTGGTCTACAATGAGCAGTTCTTC; CDR3: CSARVVYNEQFF
size: few; J: TRBJ2-2; D: -; length: 14; V: TRBV6-1; DNA: TGTGCCAGCAAAGGGACCGTGGAGGCCGGGGAGCTGTTTTTT; CDR3: CASKGTVEAGELFF
size: -; J: TRBJ2-5; D: -; length: 13; V: TRBV6-2/TRBV6-3; DNA: TGTGCCAGCAGTTATGGCGGGGAAGGGACCCAGTACTTC; CDR3: CASSYGGEGTQYF
size: -; J: TRBJ1-1; D: -; length: 13; V: TRBV25-1; DNA: TGTGCCAGCAGTCGACTCCAGACAGGCGAAGCTTTCTTT; CDR3: CASSRLQTGEAFF
size: -; J: TRBJ2-7; D: -; length: 12; V: TRBV20-1; DNA: TGCAGTGCATCTTTTGCGTGGGGCGAGCAGTACTTC; CDR3: CSASFAWGEQYF
size: few; J: TRBJ2-2; D: TRBD2; length: 13; V: TRBV6-1; DNA: TGTGCCAGTGGGGGGGTGAACACCGGGGAGCTGTTTTTT; CDR3: CASGGVNTGELFF
size: -; J: TRBJ2-1; D: TRBD2; length: 13; V: TRBV5-1; DNA: TGCGCCAGCAGCCCTAGCGGGAGCCATGAGCAGTTCTTC; CDR3: CASSPSGSHEQFF
size: -; J: TRBJ2-5; D: -; length: 13; V: TRBV18; DNA: TGTGCCAGCTCACCAGTGGCCCCTGAGACCCAGTACTTC; CDR3: CASSPVAPETQYF
size: few; J: TRBJ1-1; D: -; length: 13; V: TRBV20-1; DNA: TGCAGTGCCAAGTCCCTAGTGAACACTGAAGCTTTCTTT; CDR3: CSAKSLVNTEAFF
size: few; J: TRBJ2-3; D: -; length: 16; V: TRBV7-2; DNA: TGTGCCAGCAGCCCCGGAGGGGTACTTAGCACAGATACGCAGTATTTT; CDR3: CASSPGGVLSTDTQYF
size: -; J: TRBJ1-6; D: -; length: 15; V: TRBV7-9; DNA: TGTGCCAGCAGCTTAGGGACGGCCAATAATTCACCCCTCCACTTT; CDR3: CASSLGTANNSPLHF
size: few; J: TRBJ2-7; D: -; length: 12; V: TRBV29-1; DNA: TGCAGCGTTGGTAAGACGAACTACGAGCAGTACTTC; CDR3: CSVGKTNYEQYF
size: -; J: TRBJ2-1; D: TRBD2; length: 17; V: TRBV5-5; DNA: TGTGCCAGCAGCTTGACTAGCGGGAGGGACCGGCATGATGAGCAGTTCTTC; CDR3: CASSLTSGRDRHDEQFF
size: few; J: TRBJ2-1; D: TRBD2; length: 14; V: TRBV27; DNA: TGTGCCAGCAGTTATAGCGGGAGGGTCGGTGAGCAGTTCTTC; CDR3: CASSYSGRVGEQFF
size: few; J: TRBJ2-2; D: TRBD1; length: 15; V: TRBV20-1; DNA: TGCAGTGCTAGTAGGGGGCGGTACAACACCGGGGAGCTGTTTTTT; CDR3: CSASRGRYNTGELFF
size: -; J: TRBJ2-7; D: TRBD1; length: 15; V: TRBV6-5; DNA: TGTGCCAGCAGTTACGAGACAGGGATAATCTACGAGCAGTACTTC; CDR3: CASSYETGIIYEQYF
size: many; J: TRBJ2-7; D: -; length: 11; V: TRBV10-3; DNA: TGTGCCATCAGTTTTTCTCTGGAGCAGTACTTC; CDR3: CAISFSLEQYF
size: few; J: TRBJ1-6; D: -; length: 15; V: TRBV7-9; DNA: TGTGCCAGCAGCTTAGCTAGGGTGGAAGGGTCACCCCTCCACTTT; CDR3: CASSLARVEGSPLHF
size: many; J: TRBJ2-1; D: TRBD2; length: 12; V: TRBV20-1; DNA: TGCAGTGCTAGCGGGAGGGCGAATGAGCAGTTCTTC; CDR3: CSASGRANEQFF
size: -; J: TRBJ2-5; D: -; length: 11; V: TRBV7-9; DNA: TGTGCCAGCAGCCAATCCCAGTCCCAGTACTTC; CDR3: CASSQSQSQYF
size: few; J: TRBJ1-1; D: TRBD1; length: 13; V: TRBV6-1; DNA: TGTGCCAGTTCTACAGGGGGAGTGGGTGTTGGTTTCTTT; CDR3: CASSTGGVGVGFF
size: -; J: TRBJ2-7; D: -; length: 13; V: TRBV7-9; DNA: TGTGCCAGCAGCGGGGGACAATTTTACGAGCAGTACTTC; CDR3: CASSGGQFYEQYF
size: -; J: TRBJ2-3; D: TRBD2; length: 15; V: TRBV6-1; DNA: TGTGCCAGCAGGGGAGGAGCGGGATGGCCAGATACGCAGTATTTT; CDR3: CASRGGAGWPDTQYF
size: few; J: TRBJ1-2; D: TRBD1; length: 12; V: TRBV6-6; DNA: TGTGCCAGCAGGTCACAGGGGAATAGCTACACCTTC; CDR3: CASRSQGNSYTF
size: few; J: TRBJ1-5; D: -; length: 14; V: TRBV24-1; DNA: TGTGCCACCAGTGACTCAAAGGACAATCAGCCCCAGCATTTT; CDR3: CATSDSKDNQPQHF
size: -; J: TRBJ2-3; D: TRBD2; length: 15; V: TRBV3-1; DNA: TGTGCCAGCAGCCCTGGGACTAGCGGTGTAGATACGCAGTATTTT; CDR3: CASSPGTSGVDTQYF
size: -; J: TRBJ2-1; D: -; length: 12; V: TRBV20-1; DNA: TGCAGTGCAACCCAGGGGAGGGATGAGCAGTTCTTC; CDR3: CSATQGRDEQFF
size: -; J: TRBJ1-2; D: TRBD1; length: 14; V: TRBV5-1; DNA: TGCGCCAGCAGCTTGCAGGGACAGGGATATGGCTACACCTTC; CDR3: CASSLQGQGYGYTF
size: few; J: TRBJ2-3; D: -; length: 16; V: TRBV20-1; DNA: TGCAGTGCTAGCAAACTAAGTGGGCGTGGCACAGATACGCAGTATTTT; CDR3: CSASKLSGRGTDTQYF
size: many; J: TRBJ2-4; D: -; length: 15; V: TRBV6-1; DNA: TGTGCCAGCAGCGCGGGACGGCTAGCCAAAAACATTCAGTACTTC; CDR3: CASSAGRLAKNIQYF
size: few; J: TRBJ1-2; D: TRBD1; length: 15; V: TRBV7-6; DNA: TGTGCCAGCAGCTTGCGAGGGGGCAACGACTATGGCTACACCTTC; CDR3: CASSLRGGNDYGYTF
size: few; J: TRBJ2-7; D: TRBD1; length: 16; V: TRBV12-3/TRBV12-4; DNA: TGTGCCAGCAGTTTTGTTGGACAGGGGGCAGTAAACGAGCAGTACTTC; CDR3: CASSFVGQGAVNEQYF
size: few; J: TRBJ2-7; D: -; length: 15; V: TRBV7-2; DNA: TGTGCCAGCAGCCCACATTGGGACATTTTATACGAGCAGTACTTC; CDR3: CASSPHWDILYEQYF
size: few; J: TRBJ2-3; D: TRBD2; length: 15; V: TRBV5-1; DNA: TGCGCCAGCAGCCCCCGGACTAGGTCAGCAGATACGCAGTATTTT; CDR3: CASSPRTRSADTQYF
size: -; J: TRBJ2-5; D: TRBD1; length: 14; V: TRBV5-1; DNA: TGCGCCAGCAGCTTGGGACAGGGGTTTGAGACCCAGTACTTC; CDR3: CASSLGQGFETQYF
size: few; J: TRBJ2-1; D: TRBD2; length: 14; V: TRBV5-1; DNA: TGCGCCAGCCGCGGGACTAGCGTATACAATGAGCAGTTCTTC; CDR3: CASRGTSVYNEQFF
size: -; J: TRBJ2-1; D: -; length: 13; V: TRBV6-1; DNA: TGTGCCAGCAGTCCCCCCCAATACAATGAGCAGTTCTTC; CDR3: CASSPPQYNEQFF
size: -; J: TRBJ2-5; D: TRBD2; length: 15; V: TRBV4-3; DNA: TGCGCCAGCAGCCAAGAACTAGCGGGAGGTGCGGCCCAGTACTTC; CDR3: CASSQELAGGAAQYF
size: -; J: TRBJ2-7; D: -; length: 15; V: TRBV10-3; DNA: TGTGCCATCAGTGAGGTGGGATCGGTAGCGGCCGAGCAGTACTTC; CDR3: CAISEVGSVAAEQYF